Below are 5 T cell receptor beta chains sequenced from a single sample in a study of shared clonotypes between healthy human individuals. Method: immunoSEQ multiplex PCR; TCRdb's copy keeps in-frame clones and lacks some. Among about 600,000 clones listed, around 97% were seen once. Material for sequencing was naive CD4+ T cells sorted from blood. The subset: CD45RA+ positively selected. The source of these receptors is a woman aged 25 to 39 in good health.

The V and J genes are TRBV6-1 and TRBJ2-7, with D possibly being TRBD2 (7 bases). V lost 6 bases to trimming and J lost 4 bases, with 19 bases between them. CDR3 size: 15 residues. CDR1 MNHNS and CDR2 SASEGT come from the germline V gene. This CDR3 is CASRGGAGALYEQYF. The CDR3 region has the DNA TGTGCCAGCAGGGGCGGGGCGGGGGCTCTTTACGAGCAGTACTTC.

This clone was recorded once. The chain uses TRBV28 and TRBJ2-3; 8 positions match TRBD2. Germline CDR1 and CDR2: MDHEN and SYDVKM. The CDR3 is made up of 12 amino acids. The junction had 10 bases not matched to a gene; V was cut back by 8 bases and J by 12 bases. This chain's CDR3 is CASRPGLGRQYF. CDR3 nucleotides: TGTGCCAGCCGGCCGGGACTAGGGCGCCAGTATTTT.

This chain uses TRBV27 with TRBJ1-1; D gene unclear. Per germline, CDR1 MNHEY and CDR2 SMNVEV (reference sequence). Trimming pared 2 bases from V and 5 bases from J, leaving 15 bases between. CDR3 length equals 15 residues. The CDR3 sequence is CASSLRADLGTEAFF. In nucleotides, the CDR3 is TGTGCCAGCAGTTTAAGGGCAGACCTTGGGACTGAAGCTTTCTTT.

The genes are TRBV2 and TRBJ2-7; D is undetermined. Germline V CDR1 and CDR2: SNHLY, FYNNEI. Trimming shortened V by 1 base and J by 6 bases, and 7 bases separated the two germline ends. This CDR3 is 12 amino acids long. The CDR3 spells CASSEVRIEQYF. CDR3 in DNA: TGTGCCAGCAGTGAAGTTCGTATCGAGCAGTACTTC.

The chain employs TRBV5-1 and TRBJ2-2; no clear D gene. From germline, CDR1 is SGHRS and CDR2 YFSETQ. The V and J ends lost 0 bases and 6 bases respectively, with 9 bases between them. The CDR3 sequence is 14 residues long. This CDR3 is CASSLGSSAGELFF. The DNA of the CDR3 is TGCGCCAGCAGCTTGGGTAGTTCGGCCGGGGAGCTGTTTTTT.